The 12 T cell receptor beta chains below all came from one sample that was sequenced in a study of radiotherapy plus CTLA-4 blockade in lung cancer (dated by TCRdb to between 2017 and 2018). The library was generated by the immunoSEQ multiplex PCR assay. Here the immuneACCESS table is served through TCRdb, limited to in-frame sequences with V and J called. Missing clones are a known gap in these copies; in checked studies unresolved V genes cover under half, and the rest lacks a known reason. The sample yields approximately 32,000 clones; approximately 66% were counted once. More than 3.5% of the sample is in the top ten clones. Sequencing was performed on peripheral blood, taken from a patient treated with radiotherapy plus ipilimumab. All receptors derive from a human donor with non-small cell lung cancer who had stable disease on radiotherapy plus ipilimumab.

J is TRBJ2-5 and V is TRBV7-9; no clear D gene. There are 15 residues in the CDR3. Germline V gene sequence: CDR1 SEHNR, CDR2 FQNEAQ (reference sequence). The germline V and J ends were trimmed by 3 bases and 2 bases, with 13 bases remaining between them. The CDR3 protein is CASSLKMPRQETQYF. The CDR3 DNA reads TGTGCCAGCAGCTTGAAGATGCCGAGACAAGAGACCCAGTACTTC.

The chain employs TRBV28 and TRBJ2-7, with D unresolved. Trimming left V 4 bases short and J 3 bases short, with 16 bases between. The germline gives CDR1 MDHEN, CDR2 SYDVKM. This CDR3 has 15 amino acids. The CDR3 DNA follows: TGTGCCAGCAGTTCAAGAAGGGCCAGTATCTACGAGCAGTACTTC. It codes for CASSSRRASIYEQYF.

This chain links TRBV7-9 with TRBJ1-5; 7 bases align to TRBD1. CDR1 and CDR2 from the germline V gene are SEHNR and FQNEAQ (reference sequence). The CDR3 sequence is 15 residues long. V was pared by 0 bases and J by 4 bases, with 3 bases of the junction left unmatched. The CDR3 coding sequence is TGTGCCAGCAGCTTAGCGGCAGGGGGGAATCAGCCCCAGCATTTT. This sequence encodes CASSLAAGGNQPQHF. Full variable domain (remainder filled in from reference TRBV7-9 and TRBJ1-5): DTGVSQNPRHKITKRGQNVTFRCDPISEHNRLYWYRQTLGQGPEFLTYFQNEAQLEKSRLLSDRFSAERPKGSFSTLEIQRTEQGDSAMYLCASSLAAGGNQPQHFGDGTRLSIL.

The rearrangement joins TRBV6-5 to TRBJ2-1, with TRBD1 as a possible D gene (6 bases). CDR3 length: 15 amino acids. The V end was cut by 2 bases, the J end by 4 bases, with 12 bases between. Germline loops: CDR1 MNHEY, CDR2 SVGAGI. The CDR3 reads CASSYEQGGYNEQFF. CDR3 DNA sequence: TGTGCCAGCAGTTACGAACAGGGTGGATACAATGAGCAGTTCTTC.

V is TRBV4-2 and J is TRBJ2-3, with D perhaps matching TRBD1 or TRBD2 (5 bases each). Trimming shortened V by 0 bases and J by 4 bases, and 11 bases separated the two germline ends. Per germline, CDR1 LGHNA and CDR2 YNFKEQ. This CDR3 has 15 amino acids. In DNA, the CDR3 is TGTGCCAGCAGCCAAGAGCCAGGGACGTCAGATACGCAGTATTTT. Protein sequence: CASSQEPGTSDTQYF.

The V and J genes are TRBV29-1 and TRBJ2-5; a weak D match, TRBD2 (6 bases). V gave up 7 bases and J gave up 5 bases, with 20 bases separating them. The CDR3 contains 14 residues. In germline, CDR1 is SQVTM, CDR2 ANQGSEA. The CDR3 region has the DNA TGCAGCGCTCCCCGGGACTCAGGTGGGGAGACCCAGTACTTC. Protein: CSAPRDSGGETQYF.

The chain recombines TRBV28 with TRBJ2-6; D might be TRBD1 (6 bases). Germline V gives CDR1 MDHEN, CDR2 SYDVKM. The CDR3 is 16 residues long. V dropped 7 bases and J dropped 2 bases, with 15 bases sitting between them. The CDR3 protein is CASKWGRGTGANVLTF. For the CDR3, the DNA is TGTGCCAGCAAATGGGGCAGGGGAACTGGGGCCAACGTCCTGACTTTC.

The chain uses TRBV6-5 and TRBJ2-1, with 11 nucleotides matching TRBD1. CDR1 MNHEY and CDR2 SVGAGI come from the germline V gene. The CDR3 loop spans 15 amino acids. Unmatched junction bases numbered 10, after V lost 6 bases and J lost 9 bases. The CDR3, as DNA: TGTGCCAGCAGCGACACCGGGACAGGGGGGGGTGAGCAGTTCTTC. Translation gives CASSDTGTGGGEQFF.

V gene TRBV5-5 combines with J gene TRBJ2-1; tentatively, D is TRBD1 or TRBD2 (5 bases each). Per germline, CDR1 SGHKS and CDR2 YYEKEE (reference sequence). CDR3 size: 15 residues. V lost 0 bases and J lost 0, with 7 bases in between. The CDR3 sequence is CASSLAGTSYNEQFF. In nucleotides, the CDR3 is TGTGCCAGCAGCTTGGCGGGGACCTCCTACAATGAGCAGTTCTTC.

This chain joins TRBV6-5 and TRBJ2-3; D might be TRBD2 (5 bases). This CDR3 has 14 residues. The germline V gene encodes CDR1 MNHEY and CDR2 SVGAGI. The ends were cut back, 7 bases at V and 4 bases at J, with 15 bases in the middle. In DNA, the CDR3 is TGTGCCAGCACCCCCGGGCGGGCCGCAGATACGCAGTATTTT. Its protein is CASTPGRAADTQYF.

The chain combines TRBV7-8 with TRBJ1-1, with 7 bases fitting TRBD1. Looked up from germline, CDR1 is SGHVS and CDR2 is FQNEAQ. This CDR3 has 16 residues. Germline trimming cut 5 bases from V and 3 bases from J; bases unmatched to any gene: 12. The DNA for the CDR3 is TGTGCCAGCAGCCCCAGGCGGCGAACAGGGGACACTGAAGCTTTCTTT. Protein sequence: CASSPRRRTGDTEAFF.

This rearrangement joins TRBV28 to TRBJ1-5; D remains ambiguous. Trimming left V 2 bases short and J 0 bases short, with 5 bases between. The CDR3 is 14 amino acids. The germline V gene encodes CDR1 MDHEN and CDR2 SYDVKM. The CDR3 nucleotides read TGTGCCAGCAGTTTAACCCATAGCAATCAGCCCCAGCATTTT. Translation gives CASSLTHSNQPQHF.